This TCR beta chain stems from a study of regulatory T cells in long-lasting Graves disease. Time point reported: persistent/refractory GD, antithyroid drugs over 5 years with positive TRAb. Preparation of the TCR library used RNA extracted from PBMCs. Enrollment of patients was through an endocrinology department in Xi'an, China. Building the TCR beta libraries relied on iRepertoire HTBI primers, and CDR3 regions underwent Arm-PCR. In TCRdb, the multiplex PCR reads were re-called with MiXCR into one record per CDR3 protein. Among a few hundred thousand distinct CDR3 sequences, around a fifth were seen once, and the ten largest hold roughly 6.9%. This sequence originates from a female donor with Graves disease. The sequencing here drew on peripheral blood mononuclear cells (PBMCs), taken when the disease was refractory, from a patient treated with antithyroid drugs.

In DNA, the CDR3 is TGTGCCAGCAGCGCCGAGGGACTAGCGGGAACTATGACGGGCGCCGGGGAGCTGTTTTTT. Translation gives CASSAEGLAGTMTGAGELFF. The chain links TRBV7-3 to TRBJ2-2, with 13 bases lining up with TRBD2. The CDR3 runs 20 residues. J gave up 6 bases and V 5 bases, and 18 bases lay outside the gene matches. CDR1 is SGHTA, CDR2 FQGTGA, per germline.